This section outlines one T cell receptor beta chain sequence together with its context. TCRdb reprocessed the 5' RACE reads via MiXCR and lists one record per CDR3 protein. The data show 140,000 to 150,000 distinct CDR3 sequences, roughly 6.3% seen once. This record comes from a study of T-cell memory formation after mild COVID-19. Trimming at V came to 5 bases and at J to 4 bases, leaving 5 bases not matched to a gene. CDR3 length equals 14 residues. Germline CDR1 MNHEY, CDR2 SMNVEV (reference sequence). Specimen: PBMCs or a T cell subset sorted from them (not recorded which). The genes are TRBV27 and TRBJ2-3, with 8 bases that match TRBD1. The receptor comes from an adult woman who had mild COVID-19 (a few samples of this study predate the infection). Cell type and time point are not known. In DNA form, the CDR3 reads TGTGCCAGCAGTCCCCAGACAGGGGCAGATACGCAGTATTTT. Residues: CASSPQTGADTQYF.